This T cell receptor (beta chain) stems from a study of T-cell reconstitution after alpha-beta-depleted transplantation in children. This sample's TCRbeta library carried unique molecular identifier barcodes. TCRdb called the PCR reads again in MiXCR, with one record for every CDR3 protein. This sample yields about 640,000 distinct CDR3 sequences, of which 16% are seen a single time; 0.8% to 1.1% belongs to the top ten. This clonotype has just a few counts. CDR1 is SGHRS and CDR2 is YFSETQ in the germline V gene. This CDR3 is built from 18 residues. V lost 4 bases and J lost 3; bases outside the gene matches: 14.

J is TRBJ1-4 and V is TRBV5-1; 8 nucleotides align to TRBD1. The material was PBMCs from the stem cell graft donor, obtained from the stem cell graft. This receptor was taken from a human donor who donated a stem cell graft to a child with acute myeloid leukemia. CDR3 region: CASSTRLGQAPPNEKLFF. The CDR3 nucleotides read TGCGCCAGCAGCACCCGGCTGGGACAGGCGCCGCCTAATGAAAAACTGTTTTTT. Drawing the rest from reference TRBV5-1 and TRBJ1-4, the complete variable domain is KAGVTQTPRYLIKTRGQQVTLSCSPISGHRSVSWYQQTPGQGLQFLFEYFSETQRNKGNFPGRFSGRQFSNSRSEMNVSTLELGDSALYLCASSTRLGQAPPNEKLFFGSGTQLSVL.